The 13 T cell receptor beta chains below all came from one sample that was sequenced in a study of blood T cell repertoires in COVID-19. TCRdb's copy holds only in-frame clones and misses some; the assay was immunoSEQ multiplex PCR. The sample lists approximately 120,000 clones, 70% to 75% occurring once. The sequencing sample was made of peripheral blood. The receptors shown here come from a man in his fifties or sixties with acute or convalescent COVID-19.

The chain carries TRBV6-4 and TRBJ1-4; weak D call: TRBD1 (5 bases). Trimming took off 6 bases at V and 3 bases at J, with 17 bases between the two ends. Germline assignment: CDR1 MRHNA and CDR2 SNTAGT. CDR3 size: 16 residues. The CDR3 region is CASRTGGRAPNEKLFF. The CDR3 coding sequence is TGTGCCAGCAGGACGGGAGGCAGGGCGCCTAATGAAAAACTGTTTTTT.

The rearrangement uses TRBV6-6 and TRBJ1-3; 7 bases line up with TRBD1. The CDR3 length is 15 residues. CDR1 and CDR2 from the germline V gene are MNHNY and SVGAGI (reference sequence). Germline trimming cut 2 bases from V and 3 bases from J; bases unmatched to any gene: 4. The chain's CDR3 is CASSYLGQVGNTIYF. DNA for the CDR3: TGTGCCAGCAGTTACCTTGGACAGGTTGGAAACACCATATATTTT.

This clone was seen a few times. This chain links TRBV3-1 (or the pseudogene TRBV3-2) with TRBJ1-5; perhaps TRBD1 as D (5 bases). The V end lost 1 base, the J end lost 0 bases, and 19 bases lay between the germline ends. The CDR3 runs 19 residues. Germline CDR1 LGHDT, CDR2 YNNKEL (reference sequence). CDR3 residues: CASSQAQGSLGYSNQPQHF. CDR3 bases: TGTGCCAGCAGCCAAGCCCAGGGCTCGTTAGGATATAGCAATCAGCCCCAGCATTTT.

J is TRBJ1-5 and V is TRBV27; possible D gene TRBD1, 5 bases. With 6 bases removed from V and 2 bases from J, the gap between germline ends came to 14 bases. CDR3 length: 15 residues. From germline, CDR1 is MNHEY and CDR2 SMNVEV (reference sequence). The chain's CDR3 is CASRPGAGRNQPQHF. DNA of the CDR3: TGTGCCAGCAGACCCGGGGCGGGGCGCAATCAGCCCCAGCATTTT.

The genes are TRBV7-2 and TRBJ1-2; 7 bases fit TRBD1. CDR1 SGHTA and CDR2 FQGNSA come from the germline V gene. J gave up 1 base and V 3 bases, and 11 bases lay outside the gene matches. The CDR3 runs 17 residues. CDR3 nucleotide sequence: TGTGCCAGCAGCTTTGCCGGGACAGCCCGTTTTAACTATGGCTACACCTTC. It translates to CASSFAGTARFNYGYTF.

This clone was counted a few times. V usage is TRBV19 and J usage is TRBJ1-2; tentatively, D is TRBD1 (6 bases). Per germline, CDR1 LNHDA and CDR2 SQIVND (reference sequence). CDR3 length equals 14 residues. V gave up 7 bases and J gave up 4 bases, with 16 bases separating them. Here the CDR3 reads CASTPSTGPYGYTF. The CDR3 DNA reads TGTGCCAGTACCCCCTCGACAGGCCCCTATGGCTACACCTTC.

The chain has TRBV7-9 and TRBJ2-1, with 10 nucleotides matching TRBD2. V gave up 1 base and J gave up 4 bases; unmatched junction bases: 7. Per germline, CDR1 SEHNR and CDR2 FQNEAQ (reference sequence). The CDR3 runs to 17 residues. DNA for the CDR3: TGTGCCAGCAGCTTAGAGAGAACTAGCGGGGATTACAATGAGCAGTTCTTC. Amino acid sequence: CASSLERTSGDYNEQFF.

This clone occurred once. The chain recombines TRBV7-2 with TRBJ2-7; 13 nucleotides match TRBD2. Unmatched junction bases numbered 8, after V lost 5 bases and J lost 1 base. The CDR3 is 17 residues long. CDR1 and CDR2 from the germline V gene are SGHTA and FQGNSA. The CDR3 reads CASSRTSGRGFSYEQYF. The CDR3 region has the DNA TGTGCCAGCAGCCGCACTAGCGGGAGGGGTTTTTCCTACGAGCAGTACTTC. The full variable domain, in which reference TRBV7-2 and TRBJ2-7 provide the parts outside the CDR3, is GAGVSQSPSNKVTEKGKDVELRCDPISGHTALYWYRQSLGQGLEFLIYFQGNSAPDKSGLPSDRFSAERTGGSVSTLTIQRTQQEDSAVYLCASSRTSGRGFSYEQYFGPGTRLTVT.

The chain uses TRBV24-1 and TRBJ2-7, with D perhaps matching TRBD2 (6 bases). Germline V gene data show CDR1 as KGHDR and CDR2 as SFDVKD. V shed 5 bases and J shed 7 bases, with 35 bases lying between them. The CDR3 consists of 20 residues. The CDR3 region is CATSAGQGNSGRGSRGEQYF. The CDR3 DNA follows: TGTGCCACCAGTGCAGGGCAGGGAAACTCTGGCCGGGGGAGCCGAGGGGAGCAGTACTTC.

V usage is TRBV30 and J usage is TRBJ2-5, with TRBD2 as a possible D gene (5 bases). Germline-derived CDR1 and CDR2 are GTSNPN and SVGIG (reference sequence). V lost 1 base, J lost 6 bases, and 15 bases lay in between. The CDR3 has 14 residues. Here the CDR3 DNA reads TGTGCCTGGAGTGCCTGGACTGCCTCCAAGACCCAGTACTTC. It encodes CAWSAWTASKTQYF.

The chain combines TRBV4-1 with TRBJ2-2; 7 positions agree with TRBD1. CDR3 length: 15 amino acids. Germline trimming cut 1 base from V and 3 bases from J; bases unmatched to any gene: 2. Germline CDR1 reads MGHRA; CDR2 reads YSYEKL. The CDR3 protein is CASSQADRDTGELFF. The CDR3 nucleotides are TGCGCCAGCAGCCAAGCCGACAGGGACACCGGGGAGCTGTTTTTT.

The rearrangement uses TRBV5-1 and TRBJ2-5; D perhaps matches TRBD1 (6 bases). Germline assignment: CDR1 SGHRS and CDR2 YFSETQ. V was pared by 2 bases and J by 1 base, with 9 bases between. This CDR3 is 14 amino acids long. The CDR3 is CASSFKTGQETQYF. The CDR3 bases are TGCGCCAGCAGCTTCAAGACAGGCCAAGAGACCCAGTACTTC.

Only a few counts were recorded for this clone. The chain joins TRBV18 to TRBJ2-7; 11 nucleotides align to TRBD1. CDR1 and CDR2 from the germline V gene are KGHSH and LQKENI. The CDR3 runs to 17 residues. The trim removed 3 bases at V and 7 bases at J, leaving 14 bases unmatched. CDR3 loop: CASSPDPDRGLLREQYF. The CDR3, as DNA: TGTGCCAGCTCACCTGACCCGGACAGGGGGCTGTTAAGGGAGCAGTACTTC.